Sequencing of this T cell receptor (beta chain) was carried out in a study of T-cell reconstitution after alpha-beta-depleted transplantation in children. Study observations and caveats: Expanded clones from the graft, numbering several hundred, reportedly supplied alpha-beta T cells about two months after transplant. Newly produced T cells mostly provided counts and TCRbeta diversity after one year, as hyperexpanded clones declined.

Trimming left V 1 base short and J 2 bases short, with 9 bases between. The length of the CDR3 is 14 residues. Germline CDR1 is SGHRS and CDR2 is YFSETQ. Researchers prepared the TCRbeta library using unique molecular identifiers, the study reports. TCRdb re-derived calls from the PCR reads in MiXCR, one entry per CDR3 protein. Of 550,000 to 800,000 distinct CDR3 sequences in the sample, under 15% were seen once. This clonotype was counted many times. Its cognate antigen is unknown. The source material was PBMCs, sampled before TCRalphabeta/CD19-depleted stem cell transplant. V gene TRBV5-1 combines with J gene TRBJ2-5, with a possible D match to TRBD2 (6 bases). The TCR sequence derives from a girl under 10 years old with congenital amegakaryocytic thrombocytopenia, due to receive a stem cell transplant. CDR3 nucleotide sequence: TGCGCCAGCAGCTTGTGGGCGGGACAAGAGACCCAGTACTTC. Translating gives CASSLWAGQETQYF. Together with reference TRBV5-1 and TRBJ2-5, the CDR3 gives the full variable domain: KAGVTQTPRYLIKTRGQQVTLSCSPISGHRSVSWYQQTPGQGLQFLFEYFSETQRNKGNFPGRFSGRQFSNSRSEMNVSTLELGDSALYLCASSLWAGQETQYFGPGTRLLVL.